A selection of T cell receptor beta chains follows, all from one sample in a study of PD-1 blockade in classical Hodgkin lymphoma. Generated by immunoSEQ multiplex PCR, the TCRdb table keeps only in-frame clones and is missing some. The sample consists of 2,500 to 3,000 clones, 70% of them appearing once. The material was CD8+ T cells from blood, obtained before the fourth cycle of nivolumab. These receptors all come from a human donor with classical Hodgkin lymphoma. CDR3s include the opening cysteine and the closing phenylalanine or tryptophan. Each record gives: D gene, J gene, clone size, V gene, CDR3 DNA, CDR3 protein. D genes are given only for firm matches. Only some rows state a clone size, as once, few, many or a class for expanded clones.

d_gene: .
j_gene: TRBJ2-2
abundance: few
v_gene: TRBV5-8
CDR3nt: TGTGCCAGCAGCTTACGGAACACCGGGGAGCTGTTTTTT
CDR3aa: CASSLRNTGELFF

d_gene: .
j_gene: TRBJ2-3
abundance: .
v_gene: TRBV7-3
CDR3nt: TGTGCCAGCAGCTCGGTCTTAGGCAGCACAGATACGCAGTATTTT
CDR3aa: CASSSVLGSTDTQYF

d_gene: .
j_gene: TRBJ1-1
abundance: .
v_gene: TRBV25-1
CDR3nt: TGTGCCAGCAGTACAGGTTATGGGGCTTTCTTT
CDR3aa: CASSTGYGAFF

d_gene: TRBD2
j_gene: TRBJ2-1
abundance: .
v_gene: TRBV27
CDR3nt: TGTGCCAGCAGTTTACGGCGGGGGGCCGACAATGAGCAGTTCTTC
CDR3aa: CASSLRRGADNEQFF

d_gene: .
j_gene: TRBJ2-1
abundance: .
v_gene: TRBV27
CDR3nt: TGTGCCAGCAGTTTAGTCACAGGTGCCTACAATGAGCAGTTCTTC
CDR3aa: CASSLVTGAYNEQFF

d_gene: .
j_gene: TRBJ2-7
abundance: .
v_gene: TRBV19
CDR3nt: TGTGCCAGTAGTATAGGCAGGGAGTACGAGCAGTACTTC
CDR3aa: CASSIGREYEQYF

d_gene: TRBD1
j_gene: TRBJ1-1
abundance: .
v_gene: TRBV5-1
CDR3nt: TGCGCCAGCAGCCCCGCCGGGACAGGGAGTACTGAAGCTTTCTTT
CDR3aa: CASSPAGTGSTEAFF

d_gene: .
j_gene: TRBJ1-2
abundance: medium-sized
v_gene: TRBV20-1
CDR3nt: TGCAGTGCTACGGGGCTTGGCTACACCTTC
CDR3aa: CSATGLGYTF

d_gene: .
j_gene: TRBJ1-2
abundance: once
v_gene: TRBV19
CDR3nt: TGTGCCAGTACCAATGCGATGGATGGCTACACCTTC
CDR3aa: CASTNAMDGYTF

d_gene: .
j_gene: TRBJ2-3
abundance: .
v_gene: TRBV10-3
CDR3nt: TGTGCCATCAGTGCCCCTGGGGAATCAGATACGCAGTATTTT
CDR3aa: CAISAPGESDTQYF

d_gene: .
j_gene: TRBJ2-6
abundance: few
v_gene: TRBV15
CDR3nt: TGTGCCACCAGCAGAGCTCTCTCTGGGGCCAACGTCCTGACTTTC
CDR3aa: CATSRALSGANVLTF

d_gene: .
j_gene: TRBJ2-7
abundance: .
v_gene: TRBV4-3
CDR3nt: TGCGCCAGCAGCCAAGTTCTGTCTAGTTCCTACGAGCAGTACTTC
CDR3aa: CASSQVLSSSYEQYF

d_gene: TRBD2
j_gene: TRBJ2-1
abundance: .
v_gene: TRBV29-1
CDR3nt: TGCAGCGGAATTCTAGCGGGGGGGCCGCCTGAGCAGTTCTTC
CDR3aa: CSGILAGGPPEQFF

d_gene: .
j_gene: TRBJ1-2
abundance: large
v_gene: TRBV27
CDR3nt: TGTGCCAGCAGTTTAGGTTCGCACCCCCACTATGGCTACACCTTC
CDR3aa: CASSLGSHPHYGYTF

d_gene: TRBD1
j_gene: TRBJ2-7
abundance: .
v_gene: TRBV5-1
CDR3nt: TGCGCCAGCAGCTTGTTAGGGGGCGAAAGATCCGAGCAGTACTTC
CDR3aa: CASSLLGGERSEQYF

d_gene: TRBD2
j_gene: TRBJ2-5
abundance: .
v_gene: TRBV7-2
CDR3nt: TGTGCCAGCAGCATAAGTCTAGCGGTCCAAGAGACCCAGTACTTC
CDR3aa: CASSISLAVQETQYF

d_gene: .
j_gene: TRBJ2-2
abundance: .
v_gene: TRBV27
CDR3nt: TGTGCCAGCAGTTTATTAACCGGGGAGCTGTTTTTT
CDR3aa: CASSLLTGELFF

d_gene: .
j_gene: TRBJ1-2
abundance: few
v_gene: TRBV6-5
CDR3nt: TGTGCCATCTTGACGGTAGCTGGCTACACCTTC
CDR3aa: CAILTVAGYTF

d_gene: .
j_gene: TRBJ1-1
abundance: .
v_gene: TRBV5-1
CDR3nt: TGCGCCAGCAGCGTACTCGGGACAAACGCTGAAGCTTTCTTT
CDR3aa: CASSVLGTNAEAFF

d_gene: TRBD1
j_gene: TRBJ2-1
abundance: .
v_gene: TRBV9
CDR3nt: TGTGCCAGCAGCGTTCCCGCGACAGGGGTTTTCAATGAGCAGTTCTTC
CDR3aa: CASSVPATGVFNEQFF

d_gene: .
j_gene: TRBJ1-4
abundance: .
v_gene: TRBV6-1
CDR3nt: TGTGCCAGCAGCCTTGGCCCAAGGGATGAAAAACTGTTTTTT
CDR3aa: CASSLGPRDEKLFF

d_gene: .
j_gene: TRBJ1-4
abundance: .
v_gene: TRBV6-1
CDR3nt: TGTGCCAGCAGTGAAGCCCGGGGAGGGGTCGAAAAACTGTTTTTT
CDR3aa: CASSEARGGVEKLFF

d_gene: TRBD1
j_gene: TRBJ2-3
abundance: .
v_gene: TRBV14
CDR3nt: TGTGCCAGCAGCCAAGGGGGACAGGGGGGAACCCGCACTAGCACAGATACGCAGTATTTT
CDR3aa: CASSQGGQGGTRTSTDTQYF

d_gene: TRBD1
j_gene: TRBJ1-6
abundance: few
v_gene: TRBV28
CDR3nt: TGTGCCAGCAGTTCTCTCCCGGGACAGTATAATTCACCCCTCCACTTT
CDR3aa: CASSSLPGQYNSPLHF

d_gene: .
j_gene: TRBJ1-2
abundance: .
v_gene: TRBV10-2
CDR3nt: TGCGCCAGCAAGGGGCCAGAGCTCCAGAACTATGGCTACACCTTC
CDR3aa: CASKGPELQNYGYTF

d_gene: .
j_gene: TRBJ1-4
abundance: .
v_gene: TRBV5-6
CDR3nt: TGTGCCAGCACCCTCGACAGGTTGAATGAAAAACTGTTTTTT
CDR3aa: CASTLDRLNEKLFF

d_gene: .
j_gene: TRBJ1-3
abundance: .
v_gene: TRBV9
CDR3nt: TGTGCCAGCAGCGTAGGATTAGGTGGTGACACCATATATTTT
CDR3aa: CASSVGLGGDTIYF

d_gene: .
j_gene: TRBJ2-5
abundance: .
v_gene: TRBV11-1
CDR3nt: TGTGCCAGCAGCCCCGGGGGATTTCAAGAGACCCAGTACTTC
CDR3aa: CASSPGGFQETQYF

d_gene: TRBD1
j_gene: TRBJ1-4
abundance: .
v_gene: TRBV5-1
CDR3nt: TGCGCCAGCAGCTCCTCCGGGACAGTCAATGAAAAACTGTTTTTT
CDR3aa: CASSSSGTVNEKLFF

d_gene: TRBD1
j_gene: TRBJ2-7
abundance: .
v_gene: TRBV28
CDR3nt: TGTGCCAGCAGTTTTTTCAATTGGGACAGAAGGAATGAGCAGTACTTC
CDR3aa: CASSFFNWDRRNEQYF

d_gene: TRBD2
j_gene: TRBJ2-7
abundance: .
v_gene: TRBV9
CDR3nt: TGTGCCAGCAGCGCCCCACGAAATAGCGGGGGTACCTACGAGCAGTACTTC
CDR3aa: CASSAPRNSGGTYEQYF

d_gene: .
j_gene: TRBJ2-7
abundance: .
v_gene: TRBV13
CDR3nt: TGTGCCAGCAGCCGAGAGGCATACGAGCAGTACTTC
CDR3aa: CASSREAYEQYF

d_gene: TRBD2
j_gene: TRBJ2-7
abundance: .
v_gene: TRBV9
CDR3nt: TGTGCCAGCAGCCCCGGACTAGCGGGGGCCCCGAGCTCCTACGAGCAGTACTTC
CDR3aa: CASSPGLAGAPSSYEQYF

d_gene: .
j_gene: TRBJ2-7
abundance: .
v_gene: TRBV19
CDR3nt: TGTGCCAGTAGTATAGATGACAGTTTAACCTACGAGCAGTACTTC
CDR3aa: CASSIDDSLTYEQYF

d_gene: .
j_gene: TRBJ1-2
abundance: .
v_gene: TRBV28
CDR3nt: TGTGCCAGCAGAAGACGGACGGATTCTAACTATGGCTACACCTTC
CDR3aa: CASRRRTDSNYGYTF

d_gene: .
j_gene: TRBJ2-7
abundance: .
v_gene: TRBV6-4
CDR3nt: TGTGCCAGCAGTGAGGGGCCCTCCTACGAGCAGTACTTC
CDR3aa: CASSEGPSYEQYF

d_gene: .
j_gene: TRBJ2-7
abundance: .
v_gene: TRBV11-3
CDR3nt: TGTGCCAGCAGCTTCTTACCCTACGAGCAGTACTTC
CDR3aa: CASSFLPYEQYF

d_gene: .
j_gene: TRBJ1-6
abundance: .
v_gene: TRBV19
CDR3nt: TGTGCCAGTAAGGACAGAAGCTCCTATAATTCACCCCTCCACTTT
CDR3aa: CASKDRSSYNSPLHF

d_gene: .
j_gene: TRBJ1-1
abundance: few
v_gene: TRBV2
CDR3nt: TGTGCCAGCAGTGCTTTTATGAACACTGAAGCTTTCTTT
CDR3aa: CASSAFMNTEAFF

d_gene: TRBD1
j_gene: TRBJ1-2
abundance: .
v_gene: TRBV4-3
CDR3nt: TGCGCCAGCAGCCCACAACAGGGGTACGCTCTTGGCTACACCTTC
CDR3aa: CASSPQQGYALGYTF

d_gene: TRBD1
j_gene: TRBJ2-2
abundance: .
v_gene: TRBV7-2
CDR3nt: TGTGCCAGCAGCCACCTACCGACAGGGGGAAGAACCGGGGAGCTGTTTTTT
CDR3aa: CASSHLPTGGRTGELFF